Each of the 14 T cell receptor beta chains below was sequenced from the same sample in a study of blood T cell repertoires in COVID-19. Sequencing was performed with immunoSEQ multiplex PCR; in TCRdb, only in-frame clones are kept and a portion is missing. The data contain 50,000 to 55,000 clones, roughly 89% of them singletons. The sequenced material came from peripheral blood. Receptors were obtained from an older man with acute or convalescent COVID-19.

V usage is TRBV6-6 and J usage is TRBJ1-1; no clear D gene. Germline V gene lookup returns CDR1 MNHNY and CDR2 SVGAGI (reference sequence). This CDR3 spans 15 amino acids. Trimming left V 0 bases short and J 0 bases short, with 8 bases between. In DNA, the CDR3 is TGTGCCAGCAGTTACTCTCAAAACATGAACACTGAAGCTTTCTTT. This codes for CASSYSQNMNTEAFF.

The chain couples TRBV10-3 to TRBJ2-7, with 13 bases aligning to TRBD2. V was clipped by 3 bases and J by 13 bases; unmatched bases: 9. Germline CDR1 reads ENHRY; CDR2 reads SYGVKD. The CDR3 length is 14 residues. CDR3 amino acids: CAISDRLAGGPAYF. CDR3 bases: TGTGCCATCAGTGACCGACTAGCGGGGGGCCCCGCATACTTC.

The CDR3 is CASSISHGNIQYF. As DNA, the CDR3 is TGTGCCAGTAGTATAAGTCACGGGAACATTCAGTACTTC. The V and J genes are TRBV19 and TRBJ2-4; D not certain. CDR1 LNHDA and CDR2 SQIVND come from the germline V gene (reference sequence). Trimming stripped 2 bases from V and 7 bases from J, with 9 bases between. This CDR3 comprises 13 residues. The variable domain in full, with the rest retrieved from reference TRBV19 and TRBJ2-4, is DGGITQSPKYLFRKEGQNVTLSCEQNLNHDAMYWYRQDPGQGLRLIYYSQIVNDFQKGDIAEGYSVSREKKESFPLTVTSAQKNPTAFYLCASSISHGNIQYFGAGTRLSVL.

CDR3 sequence (DNA): TGTGCCAGCAGCCTCCGGACAGGGGGCGATCAGCCCCAGCATTTT. It encodes CASSLRTGGDQPQHF. The rearrangement uses TRBV6-5 and TRBJ1-5; 11 nucleotides line up with TRBD1. The CDR3 is 15 amino acids. V shed 6 bases, J shed 5 bases, and the junction held 6 bases outside the gene matches. CDR1 is MNHEY and CDR2 is SVGAGI in the germline V gene.

This clone occurred once. This chain joins TRBV19 and TRBJ1-1; D is undetermined. CDR1 is LNHDA and CDR2 is SQIVND in the germline V gene (reference sequence). Trimming stripped 4 bases from V and 1 base from J, with 10 bases between. The CDR3 sequence is 14 residues long. This CDR3 is CASSRARGNTEAFF. CDR3 DNA sequence: TGTGCCAGTAGTAGAGCGCGGGGGAACACTGAAGCTTTCTTT.

The gene calls are TRBV7-9 and TRBJ2-2, with unresolved D. With 1 base removed from V and 7 bases from J, the gap between germline ends came to 10 bases. The CDR3 has 14 residues. Germline loops: CDR1 SEHNR, CDR2 FQNEAQ (reference sequence). The DNA for the CDR3 is TGTGCCAGCAGCTTAGGACTTGGCGGCGGGGAGCTGTTTTTT. This sequence encodes CASSLGLGGGELFF.

Note on this clone: A read error may account for a junction end that differs from germline. The V gene is TRBV5-1, the J gene TRBJ2-2; 12 nucleotides align to TRBD1. The CDR3 length is 18 residues. Germline CDR1 is SGHRS and CDR2 is YFSETQ. CDR3 residues: CASSLAGTGGANTGVNRF. The CDR3, as DNA: TGCGCCAGCAGCTTGGCCGGGACAGGGGGCGCGAACACCGGGGTGAACCGCTTT. The entire variable domain, with the rest obtained from reference TRBV5-1 and TRBJ2-2, is as follows: KAGVTQTPRYLIKTRGQQVTLSCSPISGHRSVSWYQQTPGQGLQFLFEYFSETQRNKGNFPGRFSGRQFSNSRSEMNVSTLELGDSALYLCASSLAGTGGANTGVNRFGEGSRLTVL.

The V gene is TRBV2, the J gene TRBJ2-1; TRBD2 matches at 8 bases. Per the germline V gene, CDR1 is SNHLY and CDR2 is FYNNEI. The CDR3 has 15 residues. V lost 5 bases and J lost 6; bases outside the gene matches: 9. The CDR3 region is CASSRERGTSNEQFF. DNA for the CDR3: TGTGCCAGCAGTCGCGAGCGTGGGACTAGCAATGAGCAGTTCTTC.

The rearrangement joins TRBV6-5 to TRBJ2-2; D not resolved. Deletions cut 0 bases from V and 1 base from J, with 9 bases between. This CDR3 is 16 amino acids long. The germline V gene encodes CDR1 MNHEY and CDR2 SVGAGI. In DNA form, the CDR3 reads TGTGCCAGCAGTTACTCGAGCCGTCAGAACACCGGGGAGCTGTTTTTT. It yields the protein CASSYSSRQNTGELFF.

The genes are TRBV5-1 and TRBJ1-1; perhaps TRBD1 as D (6 bases). The CDR3 length is 15 residues. Between the trimmed V and J ends, which lost 0 bases and 6 bases, there was a span of 15 bases. Germline-derived CDR1 and CDR2 are SGHRS and YFSETQ. The CDR3 loop is CASSLGGTRGAEAFF. The CDR3 coding sequence is TGCGCCAGCAGCTTGGGGGGGACCAGGGGCGCTGAAGCTTTCTTT.

The chain employs TRBV18 and TRBJ1-2; possibly TRBD1 for D (5 bases). This CDR3 comprises 13 residues. CDR1 and CDR2 from the germline V gene are KGHSH and LQKENI. Trimming stripped 4 bases from V and 2 bases from J, with 8 bases between. The CDR3 region has the DNA TGTGCCAGCTCACAACAGGACAACTATGGCTACACCTTC. Residues: CASSQQDNYGYTF.

The chain employs TRBV4-1 and TRBJ1-2; D possibly corresponds to TRBD1 (6 bases). The germline V and J ends were trimmed by 1 base and 7 bases, with 13 bases remaining between them. The germline gives CDR1 MGHRA, CDR2 YSYEKL. This CDR3 has 14 amino acids. As DNA, the CDR3 is TGCGCCAGCAGCCAAGGGACAGCTCTACTTGGCTACACCTTC. It specifies CASSQGTALLGYTF.

The chain employs TRBV21-1 and TRBJ2-7; TRBD2, the table's D call, was not compared with the DNA. TRBV21-1 is described as a pseudogene. The CDR3 is 15 residues long. CDR3 DNA: TGTGCCAGCAGCAATTTGATCGTCGGTGCCTACGAGCAGTACTTC. It is translated as CASSNLIVGAYEQYF.

The chain is built from TRBV7-2 and TRBJ2-7; weak D call: TRBD2 (6 bases). This CDR3 is 14 amino acids long. Germline CDR1 reads SGHTA; CDR2 reads FQGNSA. With 1 base removed from V and 7 bases from J, the gap between germline ends came to 14 bases. The CDR3 protein is CASSLVPLGREQYF. In nucleotides, the CDR3 is TGTGCCAGCAGCTTAGTGCCTTTAGGGAGGGAGCAGTACTTC.